Presented here are 21 T cell receptor beta chains from one specimen sequenced in a study of blood T cell repertoires in COVID-19. TCRdb's copy holds only in-frame clones and misses some; the assay was immunoSEQ multiplex PCR. The repertoire holds tens of thousands of clones, about nine tenths seen once, with around 0.77% in the top ten. Specimen: peripheral blood. Source of these receptors: a woman of 80 years or more with acute or convalescent COVID-19.

The chain uses TRBV3-1 (or the pseudogene TRBV3-2) and TRBJ2-7; D gene uncertain. The CDR3 sequence is 12 residues long. V was shortened by 4 bases and J by 0 bases, with 4 bases between the two germline ends. Germline V gene lookup returns CDR1 LGHDT and CDR2 YNNKEL (reference sequence). The CDR3 here is CASSLSSYEQYF. The CDR3 nucleotides are TGTGCCAGCAGCCTCAGCTCCTACGAGCAGTACTTC.

The rearrangement joins TRBV6-4 to TRBJ2-1, with TRBD1 as a possible D gene (6 bases). Germline V gene sequence: CDR1 MRHNA, CDR2 SNTAGT. The CDR3 sequence is 15 residues long. Between the trimmed V and J ends, which lost 0 bases and 5 bases, there was a span of 11 bases. CDR3 DNA sequence: TGTGCCAGCAGTGACTCCGAGACAGGAGACAATGAGCAGTTCTTC. Translation: CASSDSETGDNEQFF.

This clone occurred once. The chain recombines TRBV3-1 (or the pseudogene TRBV3-2) with TRBJ2-7; possibly TRBD1 for D (5 bases). Germline values: CDR1 LGHDT, CDR2 YNNKEL (reference sequence). The CDR3 spans 14 residues. The germline V and J ends were trimmed by 0 bases and 3 bases, with 9 bases remaining between them. The CDR3 coding sequence is TGTGCCAGCAGCCAAGAACAGGACATCTACGAGCAGTACTTC. Protein product: CASSQEQDIYEQYF.

The rearrangement joins TRBV4-3 to TRBJ2-5; 7 bases map to TRBD1. Trimming at V came to 1 base and at J to 5 bases, leaving 7 bases not matched to a gene. The CDR3 loop spans 15 amino acids. The germline V gene has CDR1 LGHNA and CDR2 YSLEER. The CDR3 DNA reads as TGCGCCAGCAGCCAAGGACAGGGTAGGGGGGAGACCCAGTACTTC. It specifies CASSQGQGRGETQYF.

This chain uses TRBV10-2 with TRBJ1-5; TRBD1 matches 7 bases. J gave up 3 bases and V 6 bases, and 5 bases lay outside the gene matches. CDR1 is WSHSY, CDR2 SAAADI, per germline. The CDR3 is 14 amino acids. CDR3 protein: CASRAGQDNQPQHF. The CDR3, as DNA: TGCGCCAGCAGAGCTGGACAGGACAATCAGCCCCAGCATTTT.

V gene TRBV11-3 combines with J gene TRBJ2-2, with TRBD2 matching 7 bases. This CDR3 region has 17 residues. Germline assignment: CDR1 SGHNT and CDR2 YENEEA. J gave up 0 bases and V 1 base, and 5 bases lay outside the gene matches. CDR3 nucleotide sequence: TGTGCCAGCAGCTTAGCAGCGGGGCTAACGAACACCGGGGAGCTGTTTTTT. It specifies CASSLAAGLTNTGELFF.

The chain's CDR3 is CASSGGDYEQYF. The CDR3 coding sequence is TGTGCCAGCTCGGGGGGGGATTACGAGCAGTACTTC. The rearrangement joins TRBV18 to TRBJ2-7, with 7 bases fitting TRBD2. The V segment lost 6 bases and the J segment 4 bases; nucleotides outside the gene matches: 3. There are 12 residues in the CDR3. In germline, CDR1 is KGHSH, CDR2 LQKENI. The variable domain in full, with the rest retrieved from reference TRBV18 and TRBJ2-7, is NAGVMQNPRHLVRRRGQEARLRCSPMKGHSHVYWYRQLPEEGLKFMVYLQKENIIDESGMPKERFSAEFPKEGPSILRIQQVVRGDSAAYFCASSGGDYEQYFGPGTRLTVT.

For the CDR3, the DNA is TGTGCCAGCAGCCCACGACTAGCGGGGGGCAATAGGCAGTTCTTC. Protein sequence: CASSPRLAGGNRQFF. V gene TRBV7-9 combines with J gene TRBJ2-1, with TRBD2 identical over 13 bases. Germline values: CDR1 SEHNR, CDR2 FQNEAQ (reference sequence). V lost 5 bases to trimming and J lost 12 bases; unmatched junction nucleotides: 10. The CDR3 covers 15 residues.

The chain has TRBV3-1 (or the pseudogene TRBV3-2) and TRBJ1-6; D might be TRBD1 (5 bases). Trimming stripped 1 base from V and 13 bases from J, with 17 bases between. CDR3 length equals 15 residues. Germline V gene data show CDR1 as LGHDT and CDR2 as YNNKEL (reference sequence). The CDR3 here is CASSQVAGRFAPLHF. The CDR3 region has the DNA TGTGCCAGCAGCCAAGTGGCAGGGCGCTTCGCCCCCCTCCACTTT.

The rearrangement uses TRBV27 and TRBJ1-2, with 7 bases aligning to TRBD1. The J segment lost 5 bases and the V segment lost 5 bases, leaving 11 bases of the junction unmatched. Germline assignment: CDR1 MNHEY and CDR2 SMNVEV (reference sequence). This CDR3 is 15 amino acids long. CDR3 DNA: TGTGCCAGCAGTGGCCGACAGGGACTGGTTTATGGCTACACCTTC. This sequence encodes CASSGRQGLVYGYTF.

The rearrangement links TRBV6-6 to TRBJ2-7; TRBD2 aligns across 7 bases. V trimming: 6 bases; J trimming: 0 bases; junction bases outside the gene matches: 11. The CDR3 totals 16 residues. Germline assignment: CDR1 MNHNY and CDR2 SVGAGI (reference sequence). The CDR3 sequence is CASRGGSRVNSYEQYF. CDR3 sequence (DNA): TGTGCCAGCAGGGGAGGGAGCAGGGTAAACTCCTACGAGCAGTACTTC.

This clone showed up just a few times. The chain uses TRBV29-1 and TRBJ2-7; 7 bases fit TRBD1. V lost 5 bases to trimming and J lost 4 bases; unmatched junction nucleotides: 5. CDR1 SQVTM and CDR2 ANQGSEA come from the germline V gene. This CDR3 comprises 12 residues. The CDR3 DNA reads TGCAGCGTTCAGGCAGGGGGTTACGAGCAGTACTTC. Translated, it gives CSVQAGGYEQYF.

The chain recombines TRBV10-3 with TRBJ2-3; 7 nucleotides agree with TRBD1. This CDR3 has 14 amino acids. Germline V gives CDR1 ENHRY, CDR2 SYGVKD. Trimming removed 9 bases from V and 4 bases from J; junction bases left unmatched: 10. CDR3 sequence reads: CAIRQGRGADTQYF. DNA of the CDR3: TGTGCCATTAGACAGGGACGTGGGGCAGATACGCAGTATTTT.

This rearrangement joins TRBV2 to TRBJ2-2; 9 bases are a match to TRBD2. Germline lookup yields CDR1 SNHLY and CDR2 FYNNEI. This CDR3 is built from 14 residues. The J segment lost 5 bases and the V segment lost 6 bases, leaving 4 bases of the junction unmatched. The CDR3 spells CASRGLASTGELFF. The CDR3 DNA reads as TGTGCCAGCAGAGGACTAGCGAGTACCGGGGAGCTGTTTTTT. Full variable domain (rest looked up from reference TRBV2 and TRBJ2-2): EPEVTQTPSHQVTQMGQEVILRCVPISNHLYFYWYRQILGQKVEFLVSFYNNEISEKSEIFDDQFSVERPDGSNFTLKIRSTKLEDSAMYFCASRGLASTGELFFGEGSRLTVL.

This chain connects TRBV9 to TRBJ1-2; D ambiguous. This CDR3 contains 14 residues. Germline V gene data show CDR1 as SGDLS and CDR2 as YYNGEE. V was cut by 0 bases and J by 7 bases, with 13 bases left in between. The CDR3 nucleotides read TGTGCCAGCAGCGTAGATGAGGGATCAAGTGGCTACACCTTC. Protein: CASSVDEGSSGYTF.

The chain has TRBV12-3 or TRBV12-4 and TRBJ2-7; D unclear. The CDR3 runs to 12 residues. V was shortened by 6 bases and J by 6 bases, with 12 bases between the two germline ends. The CDR3 DNA reads TGTGCCAGCAGCTCCCGACAAATCGAGCAGTACTTC. It yields the protein CASSSRQIEQYF.

The chain links TRBV5-1 to TRBJ2-7, with D maybe TRBD2 (6 bases). Germline V gene lookup returns CDR1 SGHRS and CDR2 YFSETQ. V was cut by 0 bases and J by 2 bases, with 12 bases left in between. CDR3 size: 15 residues. The CDR3 protein is CASSLVEGMAYEQYF. DNA of the CDR3: TGCGCCAGCAGCTTGGTGGAGGGTATGGCCTACGAGCAGTACTTC.

The chain employs TRBV4-2 and TRBJ2-1; no reliable D call. CDR1 is LGHNA, CDR2 YNFKEQ, per germline. V was cut by 3 bases and J by 2 bases, with 14 bases left in between. The CDR3 length is 16 residues. The CDR3 reads CASSHSAVDAYNEQFF. DNA of the CDR3: TGTGCCAGCAGCCACTCTGCGGTGGATGCCTACAATGAGCAGTTCTTC.

This rearrangement joins TRBV3-1 (or the pseudogene TRBV3-2) to TRBJ1-5; D may be TRBD1 (6 bases). V was trimmed by 6 bases and J by 4 bases, leaving 16 bases between them. In germline, CDR1 is LGHDT, CDR2 YNNKEL (reference sequence). The CDR3 is made up of 15 amino acids. Here the CDR3 DNA reads TGTGCCAGCAGTAGCACCGGGACAATGAATCAGCCCCAGCATTTT. It encodes CASSSTGTMNQPQHF.

The chain joins TRBV30 to TRBJ2-3; no clear D gene. V gave up 4 bases and J gave up 3 bases, with 17 bases separating them. The CDR3 runs to 15 residues. CDR1 GTSNPN and CDR2 SVGIG come from the germline V gene (reference sequence). CDR3 in DNA: TGTGCCTGGAAATCGGCCAGGTCCAGTACAGATACGCAGTATTTT. Its protein product is CAWKSARSSTDTQYF.

This chain links TRBV9 with TRBJ1-3; D ambiguous. Germline CDR1 SGDLS, CDR2 YYNGEE. The CDR3 loop spans 13 amino acids. V was clipped by 0 bases and J by 8 bases, with 9 bases between them. The CDR3 DNA reads as TGTGCCAGCAGCGTAGTAGGAGGAGACACCATATATTTT. It encodes CASSVVGGDTIYF.